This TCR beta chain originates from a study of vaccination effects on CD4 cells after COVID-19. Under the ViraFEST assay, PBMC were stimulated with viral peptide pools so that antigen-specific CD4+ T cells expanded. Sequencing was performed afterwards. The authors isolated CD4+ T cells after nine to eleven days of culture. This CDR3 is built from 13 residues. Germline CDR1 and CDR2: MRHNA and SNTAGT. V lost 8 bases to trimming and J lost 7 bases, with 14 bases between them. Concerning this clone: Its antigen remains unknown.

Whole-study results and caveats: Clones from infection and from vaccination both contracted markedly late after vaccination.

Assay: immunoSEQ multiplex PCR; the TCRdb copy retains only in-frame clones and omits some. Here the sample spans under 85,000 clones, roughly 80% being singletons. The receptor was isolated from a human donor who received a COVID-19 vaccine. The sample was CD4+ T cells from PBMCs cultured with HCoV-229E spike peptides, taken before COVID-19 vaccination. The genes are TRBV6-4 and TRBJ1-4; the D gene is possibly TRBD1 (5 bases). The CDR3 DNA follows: TGTGCCAGCTCAGGGAGGGGCGGTGAAAAACTGTTTTTT. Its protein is CASSGRGGEKLFF.